The 5 T cell receptor beta chains given below trace back to one sample, sequenced in a study of PD-1 blockade in classical Hodgkin lymphoma. Produced via immunoSEQ multiplex PCR; TCRdb's table is partial and in-frame only. The sample includes 100,000 or so clones, approximately 94% of them seen just once. The time point: cycle 4 day 1 (C4D1), after less than seven weeks of nivolumab. Brentuximab vedotin exposure varied among the patients, all of whom had relapsed after autologous stem cell transplantation. The material sequenced was peripheral blood mononuclear cells (PBMCs), taken before the fourth cycle of nivolumab. Source of these receptors: a human donor with classical Hodgkin lymphoma.

V usage is TRBV28 and J usage is TRBJ1-2; 11 bases map to TRBD1. Germline assignment: CDR1 MDHEN and CDR2 SYDVKM. There are 15 residues in the CDR3. Trimming took 4 bases from V and 4 from J; bases not matched to a gene: 5. The CDR3 reads CASSSQDRGLYGYTF. The CDR3 region has the DNA TGTGCCAGCAGTTCTCAGGACAGGGGGCTCTATGGCTACACCTTC.

The chain employs TRBV19 and TRBJ1-5; 7 bases agree with TRBD1. Germline V gives CDR1 LNHDA, CDR2 SQIVND (reference sequence). The CDR3 sequence is 15 residues long. V lost 5 bases and J lost 6; bases outside the gene matches: 10. CDR3 in amino acids: CASSVYRGGGQPQHF. As DNA, the CDR3 is TGTGCCAGTAGTGTTTACAGGGGAGGGGGTCAGCCCCAGCATTTT.

The chain combines TRBV4-2 with TRBJ1-1, with TRBD1 identical over 7 bases. Germline CDR1 reads LGHNA; CDR2 reads YNFKEQ. J was trimmed by 0 bases and V by 4 bases; bases with no gene match: 2. The CDR3 extends over 14 amino acids. The CDR3 is CASSRQGVNTEAFF. The DNA of the CDR3 is TGTGCCAGCAGCCGCCAGGGGGTGAACACTGAAGCTTTCTTT.

CDR3 in amino acids: CASFFPGQATYEQYF. CDR3 nucleotide sequence: TGTGCCAGTTTTTTCCCGGGACAGGCAACCTACGAGCAGTACTTC. The chain has TRBV2 and TRBJ2-7; 8 bases map to TRBD1. From germline, CDR1 is SNHLY and CDR2 FYNNEI. The CDR3 sequence is 15 residues long. The ends lost 9 bases at V and 2 bases at J; junction bases unmatched: 12.

In DNA, the CDR3 is TGTGCCAGCAGGCACTGGACAGGGGATGAGCAGTTCTTC. Its protein is CASRHWTGDEQFF. The rearrangement joins TRBV11-2 to TRBJ2-1, with 9 bases fitting TRBD1. Trimming cost V 6 bases and J 8 bases; bases outside gene matches: 5. The length of the CDR3 is 13 residues. Germline V gene sequence: CDR1 SGHAT, CDR2 FQNNGV.